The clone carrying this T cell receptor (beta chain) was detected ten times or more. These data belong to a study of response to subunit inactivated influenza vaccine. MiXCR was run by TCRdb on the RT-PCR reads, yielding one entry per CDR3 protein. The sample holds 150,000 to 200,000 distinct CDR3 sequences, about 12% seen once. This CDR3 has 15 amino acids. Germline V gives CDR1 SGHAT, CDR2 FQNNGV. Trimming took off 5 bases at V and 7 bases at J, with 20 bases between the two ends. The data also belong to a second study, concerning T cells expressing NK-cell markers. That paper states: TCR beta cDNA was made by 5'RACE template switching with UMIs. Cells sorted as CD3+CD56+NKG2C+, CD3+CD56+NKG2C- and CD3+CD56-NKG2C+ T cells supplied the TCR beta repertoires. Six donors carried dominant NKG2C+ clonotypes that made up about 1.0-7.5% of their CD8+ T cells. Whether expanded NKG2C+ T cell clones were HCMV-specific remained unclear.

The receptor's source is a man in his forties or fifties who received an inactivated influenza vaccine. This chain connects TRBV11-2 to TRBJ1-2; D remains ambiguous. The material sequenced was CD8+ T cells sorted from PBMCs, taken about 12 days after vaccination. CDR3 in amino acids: CASSPANRASGGYTF. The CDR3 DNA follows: TGTGCCAGCAGCCCGGCAAACCGGGCCTCCGGTGGCTACACCTTC.